Listed below are T cell receptor beta chains from one sample, sequenced in a study of cytomegalovirus exposure and HLA in healthy donors. Sequencing was performed with immunoSEQ multiplex PCR; in TCRdb, only in-frame clones are kept and a portion is missing. Of hundreds of thousands of clones listed, approximately 83% are singletons. Sequenced sample: PBMCs. The receptors here all came from a boy between 2 and 10 years old in good health and CMV-seronegative. The CDR3 runs from the conserved cysteine through the conserved F or W. D genes are given only for firm matches. Only part of the rows carry a size: once, few, many, or a class if the clone is expanded.

D gene	CDR3 length	V gene	clone size	J gene	CDR3 DNA	CDR3 protein
TRBD2	16	TRBV11-2	.	TRBJ2-5	TGTGCCAGCAGCTTAGAGCGGCTAGCGGGAGGAGAGACCCAGTACTTC	CASSLERLAGGETQYF
.	13	TRBV19	.	TRBJ1-1	TGTGCCAGTAGTCAGGGTAAGAACACTGAAGCTTTCTTT	CASSQGKNTEAFF
.	16	TRBV27	few	TRBJ2-2	TGTGCCAGCAGTTTATCTTCGGGATTTGGCACCGGGGAGCTGTTTTTT	CASSLSSGFGTGELFF
TRBD1	12	TRBV2	.	TRBJ1-1	TGTGCCAGCAGCCCGGACAGGGCTGAAGCTTTCTTT	CASSPDRAEAFF
TRBD1	15	TRBV11-2	.	TRBJ1-4	TGTGCCAGCAGCTCCCAGGGGGCCGTCAATGAAAAACTGTTTTTT	CASSSQGAVNEKLFF
TRBD2	17	TRBV7-8	once	TRBJ2-3	TGTGCCAGCAGCCCCGAGACTAGCGGGGGGGCAACAGATACGCAGTATTTT	CASSPETSGGATDTQYF
.	13	TRBV29-1	.	TRBJ1-4	TGCAGCGTCCTAGACAGGTTTAATGAAAAACTGTTTTTT	CSVLDRFNEKLFF
.	14	TRBV2	few	TRBJ1-5	TGTGCCAGCAGTGAATTATCCAGCAATCAGCCCCAGCATTTT	CASSELSSNQPQHF
TRBD1	16	TRBV6-6	.	TRBJ1-1	TGTGCCAGCAGTTACCCCCCACAGGGGGTTCGGACTGAAGCTTTCTTT	CASSYPPQGVRTEAFF
TRBD1	18	TRBV2	.	TRBJ2-7	TGTGCCAGCAGTGAATGGGACAGGGGTGGCTATGGCGTGAACGAGCAGTACTTC	CASSEWDRGGYGVNEQYF
TRBD1	14	TRBV4-1	.	TRBJ2-5	TGCGCCAGCAGCCAACCGGGACAGGGGGTTTCCCAGTACTTC	CASSQPGQGVSQYF
.	17	TRBV12-2	.	TRBJ2-3	TGTGCAAGTCGCCCCTTTGGGGCTAGCGGTAGCACAGATACGCAGTATTTT	CASRPFGASGSTDTQYF
.	15	TRBV5-3	.	TRBJ1-2	TGTGCCAGAAGCTTCAGTGGCAGGGTCCCATATGGCTACACCTTC	CARSFSGRVPYGYTF
.	12	TRBV7-9	.	TRBJ2-3	TGTGCCAGCACCCCAGGGTCCGGTACGCAGTATTTT	CASTPGSGTQYF
.	15	TRBV28	.	TRBJ1-4	TGTGCCAGCACTCTCCTCGGACAGAAGAATGAAAAACTGTTTTTT	CASTLLGQKNEKLFF
.	15	TRBV5-1	.	TRBJ2-5	TGCGCCAGCAGCTTGAGGGGGGGCCGAACAGAGACCCAGTACTTC	CASSLRGGRTETQYF